A selection of T cell receptor beta chains follows, all from one sample in a study of blood T cell repertoires in COVID-19. This table comes from immunoSEQ multiplex PCR, and its TCRdb copy is limited to in-frame clones, with some not included. The data show approximately 390,000 clones, around 90% seen once. The sequenced sample was peripheral blood. These TCRs come from a man aged 18-30 years with active or convalescent COVID-19. CDR3s include the opening cysteine and the closing phenylalanine or tryptophan. A D gene is named only where the DNA matches it firmly. Size values are once, few and many counts, or a class for expanded clones, and some rows have none.

CDR3: CASSEADSWHTQYF; DNA: TGTGCCAGCAGTGAAGCCGATTCCTGGCATACGCAGTATTTT; V: TRBV2; D: NA; J: TRBJ2-3; size: NA
CDR3: CASSRGQGGTEAFF; DNA: TGTGCCAGCAGTCGGGGACAGGGGGGGACTGAAGCTTTCTTT; V: TRBV6-5; D: TRBD1; J: TRBJ1-1; size: NA
CDR3: CSVTGQGNQPQHF; DNA: TGCAGCGTTACCGGACAGGGTAATCAGCCCCAGCATTTT; V: TRBV29-1; D: TRBD1; J: TRBJ1-5; size: NA
CDR3: CASSPRRGRFSYEQYF; DNA: TGTGCCAGCAGCCCCAGGAGGGGCAGGTTTTCTTACGAGCAGTACTTC; V: TRBV7-3; D: NA; J: TRBJ2-7; size: NA
CDR3: CASSIARGGGNQPQHF; DNA: TGTGCCAGTAGTATAGCCCGTGGGGGGGGAAATCAGCCCCAGCATTTT; V: TRBV19; D: NA; J: TRBJ1-5; size: NA
CDR3: CASSRAGEKLFF; DNA: TGTGCCAGCAGTCGAGCGGGGGAAAAACTGTTTTTT; V: TRBV12-3/TRBV12-4; D: NA; J: TRBJ1-4; size: NA
CDR3: CASSPGWRGDYNEQFF; DNA: TGTGCCAGCAGCCCTGGTTGGCGGGGGGACTACAATGAGCAGTTCTTC; V: TRBV11-2; D: TRBD2; J: TRBJ2-1; size: NA
CDR3: CASSIGGFPNNEQFF; DNA: TGTGCCAGTAGTATAGGAGGGTTCCCTAACAATGAGCAGTTCTTC; V: TRBV19; D: NA; J: TRBJ2-1; size: NA
CDR3: CASSTRTGQGSDTQYF; DNA: TGTGCCAGCAGTACTCGAACAGGGCAGGGGTCAGATACGCAGTATTTT; V: TRBV6-2/TRBV6-3; D: NA; J: TRBJ2-3; size: NA
CDR3: CASSLGSQPQHF; DNA: TGTGCCAGCAGCTTAGGGAGTCAGCCCCAGCATTTT; V: TRBV7-9; D: NA; J: TRBJ1-5; size: once
CDR3: CASSPSGSQLAFYEQYF; DNA: TGTGCCAGCAGCCCTAGCGGGAGTCAACTGGCTTTCTACGAGCAGTACTTC; V: TRBV13; D: TRBD2; J: TRBJ2-7; size: NA
CDR3: CATSRQGSNEKLFF; DNA: TGTGCCACCAGCAGACAGGGGTCTAATGAAAAACTGTTTTTT; V: TRBV15; D: NA; J: TRBJ1-4; size: NA
CDR3: CASSLTSGRAPEQFF; DNA: TGTGCCAGCAGCCTCACTAGCGGGAGGGCCCCTGAGCAGTTCTTC; V: TRBV11-2; D: TRBD2; J: TRBJ2-1; size: NA
CDR3: CASSAPGQGVYEQYF; DNA: TGTGCCAGTAGTGCCCCTGGACAGGGTGTGTACGAGCAGTACTTC; V: TRBV19; D: TRBD1; J: TRBJ2-7; size: NA
CDR3: CASSLHETGTQYF; DNA: TGTGCCAGCAGTTTACACGAGACGGGGACCCAGTACTTC; V: TRBV27; D: NA; J: TRBJ2-5; size: NA
CDR3: CASSLLRTGNLGYTF; DNA: TGTGCCAGCAGCCTACTCCGGACAGGGAATCTTGGCTACACCTTC; V: TRBV27; D: TRBD1; J: TRBJ1-2; size: NA
CDR3: CASSQAWGVLTKNIQYF; DNA: TGCGCCAGCAGCCAAGCCTGGGGGGTTTTAACCAAAAACATTCAGTACTTC; V: TRBV4-3; D: NA; J: TRBJ2-4; size: NA
CDR3: CASSQAGVSEAFF; DNA: TGCGCCAGCAGCCAAGCGGGGGTCTCTGAAGCTTTCTTT; V: TRBV4-3; D: NA; J: TRBJ1-1; size: NA
CDR3: CASSDPPPGTGYGYTF; DNA: TGTGCCAGCAGTGACCCACCCCCCGGGACAGGGTATGGCTACACCTTC; V: TRBV6-1; D: TRBD1; J: TRBJ1-2; size: NA
CDR3: CASSIDRSSYNEQFF; DNA: TGTGCCAGTAGTATAGATCGTAGTTCCTACAATGAGCAGTTCTTC; V: TRBV19; D: NA; J: TRBJ2-1; size: NA
CDR3: CASLGPAGNTIYF; DNA: TGTGCCAGCTTGGGGCCGGCCGGAAACACCATATATTTT; V: TRBV6-6; D: NA; J: TRBJ1-3; size: NA
CDR3: CASSLKTGGLYGYTF; DNA: TGCGCCAGCAGCTTGAAGACAGGGGGCCTTTATGGCTACACCTTC; V: TRBV5-1; D: TRBD1; J: TRBJ1-2; size: NA
CDR3: CASSYLPLAGAPDTQYF; DNA: TGTGCCAGCAGTTACCTCCCCCTAGCGGGGGCTCCGGATACGCAGTATTTT; V: TRBV6-2/TRBV6-3; D: TRBD2; J: TRBJ2-3; size: NA
CDR3: CASRRTETNTGYGYTF; DNA: TGTGCCAGCAGGAGGACAGAGACCAACACGGGCTATGGCTACACCTTC; V: TRBV2; D: NA; J: TRBJ1-2; size: few
CDR3: CASSLETGGDFEQFF; DNA: TGTGCCAGCAGCTTGGAGACAGGGGGCGATTTTGAGCAGTTCTTC; V: TRBV7-2; D: TRBD1; J: TRBJ2-1; size: NA
CDR3: CASTGGQAWTGELFF; DNA: TGTGCCAGCACCGGAGGACAGGCTTGGACCGGGGAGCTGTTTTTT; V: TRBV6-5; D: TRBD1; J: TRBJ2-2; size: NA
CDR3: CASSRSGLTNTEAFF; DNA: TGTGCCAGCAGTCGATCTGGACTGACGAACACTGAAGCTTTCTTT; V: TRBV6-6; D: NA; J: TRBJ1-1; size: NA